Sequencing of this TCR beta chain was carried out in a study of T cell responses to AZD1222 COVID-19 vaccine. Study observations and caveats: Possibly, clonal diversity was underestimated; donors were largely white British and included more females. A reported finding is that nearly half of spike-specific TCRs target unmutated variant regions. Baseline testing showed seropositivity in only five to seven AZD1222 recipients. Breadth and depth of Spike-specific TCRs rose after two AZD1222 doses.

The V segment lost 4 bases and the J segment 7 bases; nucleotides outside the gene matches: 10. Germline assignment: CDR1 SGHRS and CDR2 YFSETQ. The CDR3 sequence is 15 residues long. Libraries were prepared by immunoSEQ multiplex PCR; TCRdb keeps only in-frame clonotypes and omits some of them. The sample holds over 100,000 clones, roughly 93% seen once. Points on this clone: The antigen remains undetermined.

The sequencing used peripheral blood, collected 28 days after the second AZD1222 dose. V gene TRBV5-1 combines with J gene TRBJ2-7; 11 bases agree with TRBD1. The sequence came from an adult who received the AZD1222 COVID-19 vaccine. The CDR3 sequence is CASSASGQGAREQYF. The CDR3 DNA sequence: TGCGCCAGCAGCGCGTCAGGACAGGGGGCAAGGGAGCAGTACTTC.